The rows below give T cell receptor beta chains drawn from one sample of a study of beta chain features in type 1 diabetes. Libraries were prepared by immunoSEQ multiplex PCR; TCRdb keeps only in-frame clonotypes and omits some of them. The sample shows more than 300,000 clones, roughly 12% of them seen only once. The specimen sequenced was naive CD4+ T cells from blood. The receptors were sampled from a man younger than 35 in good health. The CDR3 runs from the conserved cysteine through the conserved F or W. D genes are given only for firm matches. The size entry is marked missing in some rows and otherwise reads once, few, many or a size class.

v_gene	j_gene	d_gene	abundance	CDR3nt	CDR3aa
TRBV9	TRBJ2-5	NA	few	TGTGCCAGCAGCGTAGGTAACTTACAAGAGACCCAGTACTTC	CASSVGNLQETQYF
TRBV7-2	TRBJ2-2	TRBD1	NA	TGTGCCAGCAGCTCCGGGACAGTGGGCACCGGGGAGCTGTTTTTT	CASSSGTVGTGELFF
TRBV28	TRBJ1-2	TRBD1	NA	TGTGCCAGCAGCCTGGTAACAGGGGGAGCGACCTTC	CASSLVTGGATF
TRBV5-1	TRBJ2-7	TRBD1	NA	TGCGCCAGCAGCTCAGGGACAGCAATTTACGAGCAGTACTTC	CASSSGTAIYEQYF
TRBV7-9	TRBJ1-1	NA	few	TGTGCCAGCAGCTTTCTGGGGCGGACTGAAGCTTTCTTT	CASSFLGRTEAFF
TRBV18	TRBJ2-5	NA	few	TGTGCCAGCTCCGACAGAGAAGAGACCCAGTACTTC	CASSDREETQYF
TRBV28	TRBJ2-3	TRBD1	NA	TGTGCCAGCAGTTCGACGGGACAGGGGGCTAGAATAAGCACAGATACGCAGTATTTT	CASSSTGQGARISTDTQYF
TRBV30	TRBJ2-3	NA	few	TGTGCCTGGAGTGTAGGGGGGGTTGAAACAGATACGCAGTATTTT	CAWSVGGVETDTQYF
TRBV30	TRBJ1-1	NA	few	TGTGCCTGGAGGCCCCAGGGTGGCACTGAAGCTTTCTTT	CAWRPQGGTEAFF
TRBV2	TRBJ1-4	NA	NA	TGTGCCAGCAGTGAAGATGATTGGGCGCAACTGTTTTTT	CASSEDDWAQLFF
TRBV7-8	TRBJ1-5	NA	NA	TGTGCCAGCAGCTTAGTCAGGGAGGGTCAGCCCCAGCATTTT	CASSLVREGQPQHF
TRBV15	TRBJ2-2	TRBD2	few	TGTGCCACCACCGGGGGGGCGGACACCGGGGAGCTGTTTTTT	CATTGGADTGELFF
TRBV29-1	TRBJ2-1	TRBD2	NA	TGCAGCGTTGTGGGACTAGCGGGGGTCAATGAGCAGTTCTTC	CSVVGLAGVNEQFF
TRBV7-9	TRBJ1-3	NA	few	TGTGCCAGCAGCCCAAGTGGGAGCTCTGGAAACACCATATATTTT	CASSPSGSSGNTIYF
TRBV18	TRBJ1-5	NA	NA	TGTGCCAGCTCACCAGGAGGGGTCAATAGCAATCAGCCCCAGCATTTT	CASSPGGVNSNQPQHF
TRBV6-5	TRBJ1-2	TRBD1	few	TGTGCCAGCAGGAACAGGGGAGGCGGCTACACCTTC	CASRNRGGGYTF
TRBV18	TRBJ1-1	TRBD1	few	TGTGCCAGCTCCAGGACAGGAGAGAACACTGAAGCTTTCTTT	CASSRTGENTEAFF
TRBV11-2	TRBJ2-1	NA	few	TGTGCCAGCAGCTCACTCCCGAACGGAGGCTACAATGAGCAGTTCTTC	CASSSLPNGGYNEQFF
TRBV11-2	TRBJ1-1	TRBD1	few	TGTGCCAGCAGCCCCCTCTTCAGGGGGGAAGCTTTCTTT	CASSPLFRGEAFF
TRBV29-1	TRBJ1-2	TRBD1	NA	TGCAGCGTTGAAGGGGACAGTAAAACCTATGGCTACACCTTC	CSVEGDSKTYGYTF
TRBV9	TRBJ2-1	TRBD2	NA	TGTGCCAGCAGCGTAGGGGCGGGAGGGCCTGAAGGTGAGCAGTTCTTC	CASSVGAGGPEGEQFF
TRBV6-1	TRBJ2-6	TRBD1	NA	TGTGCCAGCGGACAGGGGAGGGGTAGGGCCAACGTCCTGACTTTC	CASGQGRGRANVLTF
TRBV9	TRBJ1-5	NA	NA	TGTGCCAGCAGCGAGGGGGTTGGAAATCAGCCCCAGCATTTT	CASSEGVGNQPQHF
TRBV4-1	TRBJ2-7	TRBD1	few	TGCGCCAGCAGCCAGCCCGGGACAGGGCCCTACGAGCAGTACTTC	CASSQPGTGPYEQYF
TRBV4-1	TRBJ2-3	NA	NA	TGCGCCAGCAGCCAAGATCCCAGGGCCGCAGATACGCAGTATTTT	CASSQDPRAADTQYF
TRBV10-3	TRBJ2-5	NA	NA	TGTGCCATCAGTTCCCATCCGACAGGCCAAGAGACCCAGTACTTC	CAISSHPTGQETQYF
TRBV11-2	TRBJ2-7	NA	few	TGTGCCAGCAGCTTAGCCCCTTACGAGCAGTACTTC	CASSLAPYEQYF
TRBV5-1	TRBJ2-5	TRBD1	few	TGCGCCAGCAGCGCCACAGGGGGTCAAGAGACCCAGTACTTC	CASSATGGQETQYF
TRBV9	TRBJ2-7	TRBD2	few	TGTGCCAGCGACGAGGGAGGGCGAGACGAGCAGTACTTC	CASDEGGRDEQYF
TRBV6-4	TRBJ1-1	TRBD1	NA	TGTGCCAGCAGAGGGACAGGGAGTAGGGAAGCTTTCTTT	CASRGTGSREAFF
TRBV29-1	TRBJ1-5	TRBD1	NA	TGCAGCCTAGGCCACAGGGGGCACCGGCAGCCCCAGCATTTT	CSLGHRGHRQPQHF
TRBV5-4	TRBJ2-7	NA	NA	TGTGCCAGCAGCTATAGCCGAGACCTCGAGCAGTACTTC	CASSYSRDLEQYF
TRBV11-1	TRBJ2-1	NA	few	TGTGCCAGCAGCTTAGTCGGGGGAACCTACAATGAGCAGTTCTTC	CASSLVGGTYNEQFF
TRBV5-1	TRBJ2-1	NA	NA	TGCGCCAGCAGCTTGGCCCCTAGCGCGGGGAACAATGAGCAGTTCTTC	CASSLAPSAGNNEQFF
TRBV5-1	TRBJ1-3	NA	NA	TGCGCCAGCAGCTGGGACACCGCGAGCTCTGGAAACACCATATATTTT	CASSWDTASSGNTIYF
TRBV30	TRBJ1-2	TRBD1	NA	TGTGCCTGGAGTGTAGGGACAGGCTCTGCTGGCTACACCTTC	CAWSVGTGSAGYTF
TRBV4-3	TRBJ2-5	TRBD2	few	TGCGCCAGCAGGACGACTAGCCGAGAGACCCAGTACTTC	CASRTTSRETQYF
TRBV27	TRBJ2-5	NA	few	TGTGCCAGCAGTTCCCCAGGGGTCCGCGAGACCCAGTACTTC	CASSSPGVRETQYF
TRBV18	TRBJ2-7	TRBD1	NA	TGTGCCAGCTCCCTCGGGCAGGGGGCCCTCTTCGAGCAGTACTTC	CASSLGQGALFEQYF
TRBV6-5	TRBJ2-1	NA	NA	TGTGCCAGCAGTTACTCGGCGCCCGGGAAGCAGTTCTTC	CASSYSAPGKQFF
TRBV15	TRBJ1-3	TRBD1	NA	TGTGCCACCAGCAGCGGACAGGGTCACTCTGGAAACACCATATATTTT	CATSSGQGHSGNTIYF
TRBV9	TRBJ2-4	TRBD1	few	TGTGCCAGCAGCCCCCGACAGGGGAACATTCAGTACTTC	CASSPRQGNIQYF
TRBV6-4	TRBJ1-2	NA	NA	TGTGCCAGCAGCGCCGGCGGGACTGTTCCGGGCGGCTACACCTTC	CASSAGGTVPGGYTF
TRBV5-6	TRBJ2-6	NA	few	TGTGCCAGCAGCTCCTTTGATCTACCCTCTGGGGCCAACGTCCTGACTTTC	CASSSFDLPSGANVLTF
TRBV5-1	TRBJ1-2	NA	NA	TGCGCCAGCAGCTTGGGGACTTTTAACTATGGCTACACCTTC	CASSLGTFNYGYTF
TRBV29-1	TRBJ1-1	TRBD1	NA	TGCAGCGTAACGATGACAGGGGATTTGAGCACTGAAGCTTTCTTT	CSVTMTGDLSTEAFF
TRBV12-5	TRBJ2-5	TRBD2	few	TGTGCTAGTGGTCTGGGACTAGCGGGGTTAGAGACCCAGTACTTC	CASGLGLAGLETQYF